Listed below are T cell receptor beta chains from one sample, sequenced in a study of blood T cell repertoires in COVID-19. Measured with immunoSEQ multiplex PCR; TCRdb has only the in-frame clones, and not every one. The table lists over 95,000 clones, 85% to 90% of them singletons, with about 20% in the top ten. Sequenced material: peripheral blood. These receptor sequences come from a human donor with acute or convalescent COVID-19. The donor label of this sample is uncertain. Both conserved end residues are part of each CDR3. The D gene is left open where the match is weak. The size of a clone is reported for some rows only, either as once, few or many, or as a class for expanded clones.

D gene: TRBD1
CDR3 length: 15
J gene: TRBJ2-5
clone size: once
V gene: TRBV6-2/TRBV6-3
CDR3 DNA: TGTGCCAGCAGTTGGGGGACAGGCGACCAAGAGACCCAGTACTTC
CDR3 protein: CASSWGTGDQETQYF

D gene: TRBD1
CDR3 length: 17
J gene: TRBJ1-2
clone size: .
V gene: TRBV6-2/TRBV6-3
CDR3 DNA: TGTGCCAGCAGTCAGGGTTACGGGACAGGATTGTACTATGGCTACACCTTC
CDR3 protein: CASSQGYGTGLYYGYTF

D gene: .
CDR3 length: 15
J gene: TRBJ2-7
clone size: .
V gene: TRBV7-2
CDR3 DNA: TGTGCCAGCAGCACTAGCGGACAGGGGTCCTACGAGCAGTACTTC
CDR3 protein: CASSTSGQGSYEQYF

D gene: .
CDR3 length: 16
J gene: TRBJ2-3
clone size: .
V gene: TRBV30
CDR3 DNA: TGTGCCTGGAGTGGCGCCACTTTCTATCCCACAGATACGCAGTATTTT
CDR3 protein: CAWSGATFYPTDTQYF

D gene: .
CDR3 length: 15
J gene: TRBJ1-2
clone size: .
V gene: TRBV18
CDR3 DNA: TGTGCCAGCTCACCACCCCCAGGGTTTTACTATGGCTACACCTTC
CDR3 protein: CASSPPPGFYYGYTF

D gene: TRBD1
CDR3 length: 15
J gene: TRBJ1-4
clone size: .
V gene: TRBV9
CDR3 DNA: TGTGCCAGCAGCGTAAGGACAGGGCTTAATGAAAAACTGTTTTTT
CDR3 protein: CASSVRTGLNEKLFF

D gene: .
CDR3 length: 14
J gene: TRBJ1-1
clone size: .
V gene: TRBV13
CDR3 DNA: TGTGCCAGCAGCATGCCCATGGTCACTTTTGAAGCTTTCTTT
CDR3 protein: CASSMPMVTFEAFF

D gene: TRBD2
CDR3 length: 17
J gene: TRBJ2-3
clone size: .
V gene: TRBV18
CDR3 DNA: TGTGCCAGCTCACCTATGAGCGGGGAGAGAACGACAGATACGCAGTATTTT
CDR3 protein: CASSPMSGERTTDTQYF

D gene: TRBD2
CDR3 length: 15
J gene: TRBJ2-1
clone size: .
V gene: TRBV19
CDR3 DNA: TGTGCCAGTAGTCTTTCCGGGACTAGCGGGGGTGAGCAGTTCTTC
CDR3 protein: CASSLSGTSGGEQFF

D gene: TRBD2
CDR3 length: 14
J gene: TRBJ2-5
clone size: .
V gene: TRBV11-2
CDR3 DNA: TGTGCCAGCAGCCCGGCACTAGCGGGTGGGACCCAGTACTTC
CDR3 protein: CASSPALAGGTQYF

D gene: .
CDR3 length: 13
J gene: TRBJ1-2
clone size: .
V gene: TRBV27
CDR3 DNA: TGTGCCAGCAGTTTTAGGGGCTTGGCTGGCTACACCTTC
CDR3 protein: CASSFRGLAGYTF

D gene: TRBD2
CDR3 length: 14
J gene: TRBJ2-3
clone size: .
V gene: TRBV9
CDR3 DNA: TGTGCCAGCAGCAAGAGCGGGAGTATGGATACGCAGTATTTT
CDR3 protein: CASSKSGSMDTQYF

D gene: TRBD1
CDR3 length: 16
J gene: TRBJ2-3
clone size: .
V gene: TRBV7-2
CDR3 DNA: TGTGCCAGCAGCCCAGTGACGGGACAGGGGTTAGATACGCAGTATTTT
CDR3 protein: CASSPVTGQGLDTQYF

D gene: .
CDR3 length: 15
J gene: TRBJ1-3
clone size: .
V gene: TRBV7-9
CDR3 DNA: TGTGCCAGCAGCCGACGGGACACCCGCGGGAACACCATATATTTT
CDR3 protein: CASSRRDTRGNTIYF

D gene: TRBD1
CDR3 length: 17
J gene: TRBJ2-1
clone size: once
V gene: TRBV28
CDR3 DNA: TGTGCCAGCAGTCTACCCCTTGGGACAGGGGGCTCCAATGAGCAGTTCTTC
CDR3 protein: CASSLPLGTGGSNEQFF

D gene: .
CDR3 length: 15
J gene: TRBJ1-1
clone size: .
V gene: TRBV4-3
CDR3 DNA: TGCGCCAGCAGCCTGATGCAAGGGGGAAACACTGAAGCTTTCTTT
CDR3 protein: CASSLMQGGNTEAFF

D gene: TRBD1
CDR3 length: 15
J gene: TRBJ2-4
clone size: few
V gene: TRBV3-1/TRBV3-2
CDR3 DNA: TGTGCCAGCAGCCAACGCAGGGGGCTTAAGGACATTCAGTACTTC
CDR3 protein: CASSQRRGLKDIQYF

D gene: .
CDR3 length: 13
J gene: TRBJ1-2
clone size: .
V gene: TRBV12-5
CDR3 DNA: TGTGCTAGTGGTGCGACAGGCAACTATGGCTACACCTTC
CDR3 protein: CASGATGNYGYTF

D gene: TRBD2
CDR3 length: 17
J gene: TRBJ2-5
clone size: once
V gene: TRBV5-1
CDR3 DNA: TGCGCCAGCAGCCCCCATTTTAATAGCGGGGTTTTCGAGACCCAGTACTTC
CDR3 protein: CASSPHFNSGVFETQYF

D gene: TRBD2
CDR3 length: 16
J gene: TRBJ2-1
clone size: .
V gene: TRBV29-1
CDR3 DNA: TGCAGCGTTGTCCCGACTAGCGGGAGCTCCTACAATGAGCAGTTCTTC
CDR3 protein: CSVVPTSGSSYNEQFF

D gene: TRBD2
CDR3 length: 16
J gene: TRBJ2-2
clone size: .
V gene: TRBV5-1
CDR3 DNA: TGCGCCAGCAGCTTGGATTCTAGCGGGAGTTCTGGGGAGCTGTTTTTT
CDR3 protein: CASSLDSSGSSGELFF

D gene: .
CDR3 length: 15
J gene: TRBJ1-5
clone size: .
V gene: TRBV4-3
CDR3 DNA: TGCGCCAGCAGCCCGGCGCTGGGAGGGATCCAGCCCCAGCATTTT
CDR3 protein: CASSPALGGIQPQHF

D gene: TRBD1
CDR3 length: 16
J gene: TRBJ2-7
clone size: .
V gene: TRBV4-2
CDR3 DNA: TGTGCCAGCAGCCAGGTCGCCGCACAGGGGGGCTACGAGCAGTACTTC
CDR3 protein: CASSQVAAQGGYEQYF

D gene: TRBD1
CDR3 length: 15
J gene: TRBJ1-2
clone size: .
V gene: TRBV28
CDR3 DNA: TGTGCCAGCAGTTTGGGACAGGGGGTTCGCAATGGCTACACCTTC
CDR3 protein: CASSLGQGVRNGYTF

D gene: TRBD1
CDR3 length: 21
J gene: TRBJ1-6
clone size: .
V gene: TRBV16
CDR3 DNA: TGTGCCAGCAGCCAAAGTCGTTACACGGTAAAAGAACAGGGGGCAGGGTCACCCCTCCACTTT
CDR3 protein: CASSQSRYTVKEQGAGSPLHF

D gene: TRBD1
CDR3 length: 14
J gene: TRBJ2-7
clone size: few
V gene: TRBV19
CDR3 DNA: TGTGCCAGTACCAAGGACAGGGCGGACTACGAGCAGTACTTC
CDR3 protein: CASTKDRADYEQYF

D gene: TRBD1
CDR3 length: 17
J gene: TRBJ1-1
clone size: once
V gene: TRBV25-1
CDR3 DNA: TGTGCCAGCAGTGAATTTCTCTCGACAGGGGGCTACACTGAAGCTTTCTTT
CDR3 protein: CASSEFLSTGGYTEAFF

D gene: .
CDR3 length: 16
J gene: TRBJ1-6
clone size: .
V gene: TRBV28
CDR3 DNA: TGTGCCAGCAGTTTAATCCCCACGGGAGGAAATTCACCCCTCCACTTT
CDR3 protein: CASSLIPTGGNSPLHF

D gene: .
CDR3 length: 16
J gene: TRBJ1-2
clone size: .
V gene: TRBV7-9
CDR3 DNA: TGTGCCAGCAGCTTAGCGTTGGGGGCGGTTAACTATGGCTACACCTTC
CDR3 protein: CASSLALGAVNYGYTF

D gene: TRBD1
CDR3 length: 13
J gene: TRBJ1-1
clone size: .
V gene: TRBV7-2
CDR3 DNA: TGTGCCAGCAGCTTAGAACAGGGGGCGAAGGCTTTCTTT
CDR3 protein: CASSLEQGAKAFF

D gene: .
CDR3 length: 16
J gene: TRBJ1-5
clone size: .
V gene: TRBV4-2
CDR3 DNA: TGTGCCAGCAGCCCCTGGGGGGGGGATAGCAATCAGCCCCAGCATTTT
CDR3 protein: CASSPWGGDSNQPQHF

D gene: TRBD1
CDR3 length: 15
J gene: TRBJ2-7
clone size: .
V gene: TRBV5-6
CDR3 DNA: TGTGCCAGCAGCTTTCGGGACAGGAAAGATTACGAGCAGTACTTC
CDR3 protein: CASSFRDRKDYEQYF

D gene: TRBD1
CDR3 length: 16
J gene: TRBJ1-1
clone size: .
V gene: TRBV3-1/TRBV3-2
CDR3 DNA: TGTGCCAGCAGCCGCCTGGGACAGATAGGAAACACTGAAGCTTTCTTT
CDR3 protein: CASSRLGQIGNTEAFF

D gene: .
CDR3 length: 13
J gene: TRBJ2-3
clone size: few
V gene: TRBV12-3/TRBV12-4
CDR3 DNA: TGTGCCAGCCAGAAACCGAACACAGATACGCAGTATTTT
CDR3 protein: CASQKPNTDTQYF

D gene: .
CDR3 length: 15
J gene: TRBJ1-6
clone size: .
V gene: TRBV19
CDR3 DNA: TGTGCCACTAGAGGGGGGGGCTTCGGAAATTCACCCCTCCACTTT
CDR3 protein: CATRGGGFGNSPLHF